The entry that follows covers one T cell receptor (beta chain) sequence. These data are taken from a study of cytomegalovirus exposure and HLA in healthy donors. PCR amplification relied on 60 Vbeta primers (plus 13 Jbeta primers). Sequencing was performed with immunoSEQ multiplex PCR; in TCRdb, only in-frame clones are kept and a portion is missing. The table includes over 130,000 clones, around 60% detected once. The V and J ends lost 5 bases and 4 bases, in that order; junction bases with no gene match: 14. This CDR3 region has 16 residues. Germline assignment: CDR1 SGDLS and CDR2 YYNGEE. Sequencing used PBMCs. The chain couples TRBV9 to TRBJ1-2, with 7 nucleotides matching TRBD1. The TCR sequence derives from a woman aged 55-69 years in good health and CMV-seropositive. CDR3 protein: CASSSEEGARSYGYTF. CDR3 nucleotide sequence: TGTGCCAGCAGTTCCGAGGAGGGGGCGCGGAGCTATGGCTACACCTTC.